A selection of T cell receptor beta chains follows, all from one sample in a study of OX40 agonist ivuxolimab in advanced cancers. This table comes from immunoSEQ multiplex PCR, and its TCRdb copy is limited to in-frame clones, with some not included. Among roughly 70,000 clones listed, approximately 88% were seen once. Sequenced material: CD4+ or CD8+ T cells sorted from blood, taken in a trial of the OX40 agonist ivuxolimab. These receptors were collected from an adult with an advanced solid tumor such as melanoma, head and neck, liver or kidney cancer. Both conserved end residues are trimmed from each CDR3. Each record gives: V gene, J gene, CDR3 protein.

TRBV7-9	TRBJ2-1	ASSLDVTMDNEQF
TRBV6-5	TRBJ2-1	ASSYLRAGGPYEQF
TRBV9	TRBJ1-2	ASSVAAGSIGGYT
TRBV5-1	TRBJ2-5	ASSHPQETQY
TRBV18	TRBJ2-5	ASSSGQQETQY
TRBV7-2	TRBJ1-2	ASSSGQGVGLRSGYT
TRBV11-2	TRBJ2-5	ASGTAQETQY
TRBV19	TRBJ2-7	ASSEGTSGSYEQY
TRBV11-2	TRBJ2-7	ASSLLAGYEQY
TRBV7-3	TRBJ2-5	ASSLMGLAAGGETQY
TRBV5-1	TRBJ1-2	ASSTGQGAYGYT